One sample yielded the 25 T cell receptor beta chains listed below, sequenced in a study of cytomegalovirus exposure and HLA in healthy donors. Data came from immunoSEQ multiplex PCR; TCRdb stores just in-frame clones and leaves some out. The sample shows 100,000 to 120,000 clones, approximately 94% of them seen only once. The sequenced material came from PBMCs. The source is a woman between 18 and 30 years old in good health and CMV-seronegative.

This clone was recorded once. The chain employs TRBV9 and TRBJ2-5; possible D gene TRBD1, 5 bases. CDR1 is SGDLS and CDR2 is YYNGEE in the germline V gene. V lost 0 bases and J lost 3, with 6 bases in between. CDR3 length: 13 amino acids. CDR3 nucleotide sequence: TGTGCCAGCAGCGTAGGACAGAAAGAGACCCAGTACTTC. This translates into CASSVGQKETQYF. The full variable domain, in which reference TRBV9 and TRBJ2-5 provide the parts outside the CDR3, is DSGVTQTPKHLITATGQRVTLRCSPRSGDLSVYWYQQSLDQGLQFLIQYYNGEERAKGNILERFSAQQFPDLHSELNLSSLELGDSALYFCASSVGQKETQYFGPGTRLLVL.

The V gene is TRBV6-5, the J gene TRBJ2-7; a possible D gene is TRBD1 (5 bases). In germline, CDR1 is MNHEY, CDR2 SVGAGI. The CDR3 spans 13 residues. The V gene lost 0 bases and the J gene lost 6 bases, with 9 bases spanning the gap. CDR3 coding DNA: TGTGCCAGCAGTTACTCAGGGGAAGGCGAGCAGTACTTC. This translates into CASSYSGEGEQYF.

The gene calls are TRBV19 and TRBJ1-1, with 10 bases matching TRBD1. This CDR3 has 14 residues. The trim removed 4 bases at V and 1 base at J, leaving 0 bases unmatched. The germline V gene encodes CDR1 LNHDA and CDR2 SQIVND (reference sequence). The CDR3 loop is CASSRDRGNTEAFF. Written as DNA, the CDR3 is TGTGCCAGTAGTAGGGACAGGGGGAACACTGAAGCTTTCTTT.

The rearrangement uses TRBV4-3 and TRBJ1-1; no clear D gene. V was clipped by 4 bases and J by 1 base, with 22 bases between them. The CDR3 runs to 18 residues. Germline CDR1 and CDR2: LGHNA and YSLEER. The CDR3 DNA follows: TGCGCCAGCAGCCTATCCGGGTCCCATGAGGCGGCGAACACTGAAGCTTTCTTT. It codes for CASSLSGSHEAANTEAFF.

The J gene is TRBJ1-2, the V gene TRBV4-3; the D gene is possibly TRBD1 (5 bases). Trimming removed 2 bases from V and 2 bases from J, with 6 bases in between. This CDR3 has 13 residues. Germline loops: CDR1 LGHNA, CDR2 YSLEER. The CDR3 region is CASSQSGNYGYTF. Here the CDR3 DNA reads TGCGCCAGCAGCCAATCAGGGAACTATGGCTACACCTTC.

The J gene is TRBJ2-2, the V gene TRBV27; 7 bases agree with TRBD2. The CDR3 has 14 amino acids. After removal of 8 bases from V and 5 bases from J, the junction contained 8 bases not matched to a gene. Germline V gene data show CDR1 as MNHEY and CDR2 as SMNVEV (reference sequence). The CDR3 reads CASCGGETTGELFF. The CDR3 DNA reads TGTGCCAGCTGTGGGGGGGAAACAACCGGGGAGCTGTTTTTT.

The chain uses TRBV10-3 and TRBJ2-7, with 9 bases identical to TRBD2. This CDR3 spans 14 amino acids. J was trimmed by 7 bases and V by 10 bases; bases with no gene match: 14. From germline, CDR1 is ENHRY and CDR2 SYGVKD. The CDR3 region has the DNA TGTGCCACCGTCCCGGGACTAGCAACGGGGGAGCAGTACTTC. It translates to CATVPGLATGEQYF.

This chain connects TRBV19 to TRBJ2-7, with D perhaps matching TRBD1 (7 bases). Germline assignment: CDR1 LNHDA and CDR2 SQIVND (reference sequence). CDR3 length equals 18 residues. Trimming removed 3 bases at V and 0 bases at J, with 21 bases between. CDR3 sequence: CASSIPPPAGGISYEQYF. CDR3 bases: TGTGCCAGTAGTATCCCTCCACCCGCAGGGGGGATCTCCTACGAGCAGTACTTC.

V usage is TRBV11-2 and J usage is TRBJ1-6, with D possibly TRBD1 on 6 matching bases. The V and J ends lost 5 bases and 7 bases respectively, with 18 bases between them. The CDR3 runs to 16 residues. CDR1 is SGHAT, CDR2 FQNNGV, per germline. The CDR3 DNA is TGTGCCAGCAGCGCGGACAGCCGCCCTCCCAATTCACCCCTCCACTTT. Translated: CASSADSRPPNSPLHF.

For the CDR3, the DNA is TGCGCCAGCAGCGGGACGGGGGGGCCGGAGACCCAGTACTTC. The encoded protein is CASSGTGGPETQYF. V usage is TRBV5-1 and J usage is TRBJ2-5; the match to TRBD2 covers 8 bases. This CDR3 comprises 14 residues. Germline trimming cut 4 bases from V and 5 bases from J; bases unmatched to any gene: 7. The germline CDR1 and CDR2 sequences are SGHRS and YFSETQ.

The CDR3 DNA sequence: TGTGCCAGCAGTTTATACCCAACAGGGAGCTCCTATAATTCACCCCTCCACTTT. Residues: CASSLYPTGSSYNSPLHF. The V gene is TRBV28, the J gene TRBJ1-6; a weak D match, TRBD1 (6 bases). V shed 1 base and J shed 0 bases, with 13 bases lying between them. Germline CDR1 is MDHEN and CDR2 is SYDVKM. The CDR3 length is 18 residues.

This sequence joins TRBV18 and TRBJ2-7, with D unclear. The CDR3 totals 13 residues. The V end lost 2 bases, the J end lost 6 bases, and 11 bases lay between the germline ends. Germline V lookup: CDR1 KGHSH, CDR2 LQKENI. CDR3 protein: CASSPNTAREQYF. The CDR3 DNA reads TGTGCCAGCTCACCAAACACCGCCCGCGAGCAGTACTTC.

The chain uses TRBV4-2 and TRBJ2-1; no firm D call. Germline CDR1 reads LGHNA; CDR2 reads YNFKEQ. This CDR3 spans 16 amino acids. Trimming took 0 bases from V and 2 from J, leaving 11 bases between them. The CDR3 bases are TGTGCCAGCAGCCAAGACCGCCGTCCAGCCTACAATGAGCAGTTCTTC. Protein product: CASSQDRRPAYNEQFF.

The chain carries TRBV29-1 and TRBJ2-2, with TRBD2 matching over 12 bases. Germline V gene lookup returns CDR1 SQVTM and CDR2 ANQGSEA. The V gene end was trimmed by 4 bases and the J gene end by 1 base; junction bases not matched to a gene: 1. This CDR3 is built from 15 residues. The DNA for the CDR3 is TGCAGCGTTGTACTAGCGGGGGGGAACACCGGGGAGCTGTTTTTT. Residues: CSVVLAGGNTGELFF.

The genes are TRBV5-1 and TRBJ2-2; D may be TRBD1 (5 bases). V lost 2 bases, J lost 5 bases, and 7 bases lay in between. In germline, CDR1 is SGHRS, CDR2 YFSETQ. This CDR3 spans 13 amino acids. The CDR3 DNA reads as TGCGCCAGCAGCTTAGCAGGGACCGGGGAGCTGTTTTTT. Translated: CASSLAGTGELFF.

The chain couples TRBV5-4 to TRBJ2-7, with 7 bases fitting TRBD2. Trimming removed 3 bases from V and 0 bases from J; junction bases left unmatched: 3. CDR3 size: 14 residues. Germline assignment: CDR1 SGHNT and CDR2 YYREEE (reference sequence). The CDR3 coding sequence is TGTGCCAGCAGCTGGGGGGGGGTCTCCTACGAGCAGTACTTC. Protein sequence: CASSWGGVSYEQYF.

The chain is built from TRBV4-3 and TRBJ2-1, with a possible D match to TRBD1 (7 bases). CDR1 and CDR2 (germline): LGHNA, YSLEER. The CDR3 has 16 amino acids. V was cut by 0 bases and J by 5 bases, with 14 bases left in between. CDR3 sequence (DNA): TGCGCCAGCAGCCAAGATAACAGGGGAGGTAACAATGAGCAGTTCTTC. The encoded protein is CASSQDNRGGNNEQFF.

The chain combines TRBV7-8 with TRBJ1-2, with TRBD1 matching over 9 bases. Losses at the gene ends were 1 base for V and 5 bases for J; bases not matched to a gene: 2. CDR1 is SGHVS and CDR2 is FQNEAQ in the germline V gene. The length of the CDR3 is 14 residues. The CDR3 nucleotides are TGTGCCAGCAGCTTAGATGGGACAGGGTATGGCTACACCTTC. This gives the protein CASSLDGTGYGYTF.

The V gene is TRBV11-3, the J gene TRBJ2-5; D is unresolved. This CDR3 spans 11 amino acids. CDR1 is SGHNT and CDR2 is YENEEA in the germline V gene. V was cut by 5 bases and J by 7 bases, with 8 bases left in between. The CDR3 sequence is CASSPIGTQYF. The CDR3 region has the DNA TGTGCCAGCAGCCCAATCGGGACCCAGTACTTC.

The rearrangement joins TRBV7-2 to TRBJ2-2; the D gene is possibly TRBD2 (6 bases). The V gene lost 5 bases and the J gene lost 0 bases, with 10 bases spanning the gap. Germline lookup yields CDR1 SGHTA and CDR2 FQGNSA. This CDR3 is 15 amino acids long. The CDR3 bases are TGTGCCAGCAGCGCCTGGGGGGCGAACACCGGGGAGCTGTTTTTT. This encodes CASSAWGANTGELFF.

This sequence joins TRBV27 and TRBJ1-5, with D possibly being TRBD1 (6 bases). CDR1 and CDR2 from the germline V gene are MNHEY and SMNVEV (reference sequence). The CDR3 is 16 amino acids. Trimming pared 4 bases from V and 0 bases from J, leaving 13 bases between. CDR3 bases: TGTGCCAGCAGTTCAATGGACAGTTATAGCAATCAGCCCCAGCATTTT. Amino acids: CASSSMDSYSNQPQHF.

The rearrangement uses TRBV7-2 and TRBJ1-2, with D possibly matching TRBD1 (5 bases). Trimming took 4 bases from V and 0 from J, leaving 9 bases between them. Germline CDR1 reads SGHTA; CDR2 reads FQGNSA. The CDR3 is made up of 14 amino acids. The CDR3 coding sequence is TGTGCCAGCAGCTATCGACAGACTAACTATGGCTACACCTTC. Its protein is CASSYRQTNYGYTF.

The chain combines TRBV28 with TRBJ1-2; 8 bases fit TRBD1. CDR1 is MDHEN and CDR2 is SYDVKM in the germline V gene. The CDR3 is made up of 13 amino acids. V trimming: 6 bases; J trimming: 12 bases; junction bases outside the gene matches: 12. The CDR3 nucleotides are TGTGCCAGCAGCACAGGGGGTGGTAGGGTCGACACCTTC. Protein product: CASSTGGGRVDTF.

In its sample, this clone was seen once. The genes are TRBV5-6 and TRBJ2-3; D perhaps matches TRBD1 (6 bases). The V end lost 4 bases, the J end lost 3 bases, and 9 bases lay between the germline ends. From germline, CDR1 is SGHDT and CDR2 YYEEEE. This CDR3 comprises 13 residues. This CDR3 is CASSLQGTDTQYF. The CDR3 DNA reads as TGTGCCAGCAGCCTCCAGGGGACAGATACGCAGTATTTT.

The chain links TRBV7-9 to TRBJ1-6; 8 nucleotides align to TRBD1. This CDR3 contains 16 residues. Germline CDR1 reads SEHNR; CDR2 reads FQNEAQ (reference sequence). V was clipped by 11 bases and J by 9 bases; unmatched bases: 18. CDR3: CAESLSGQGVLSPLHF. Here the CDR3 DNA reads TGTGCCGAGAGCTTATCCGGACAGGGTGTCCTTTCACCCCTCCACTTT.